This entry describes one T cell receptor beta chain. Its cognate antigen is unknown. The CDR3 length is 13 residues. Germline CDR1 reads SGHKS; CDR2 reads YYEKEE (reference sequence). The junction had 5 bases not matched to a gene; V was cut back by 7 bases and J by 4 bases. This entry belongs to a study of T cells after yellow fever vaccination. Study-level findings and limits: Post-booster repertoires again held most primary-vaccination clones (roughly 95% CD4, about 90% CD8).

TCRdb passed the 5' RACE reads through MiXCR, listing each CDR3 protein once. The sample includes approximately 69,000 distinct CDR3 sequences, about 6% of them seen just once. This chain uses TRBV5-5 with TRBJ1-2, with 9 positions matching TRBD1. The starting material was CD4+ T cells sorted from PBMCs, obtained less than 16 days after the first yellow fever vaccination. The origin of this receptor is a man younger than 35 who received the YFV17D yellow fever vaccine. The CDR3 here is CASQTGGGYGYTF. CDR3 coding DNA: TGTGCCAGCCAAACAGGGGGCGGCTATGGCTACACCTTC.